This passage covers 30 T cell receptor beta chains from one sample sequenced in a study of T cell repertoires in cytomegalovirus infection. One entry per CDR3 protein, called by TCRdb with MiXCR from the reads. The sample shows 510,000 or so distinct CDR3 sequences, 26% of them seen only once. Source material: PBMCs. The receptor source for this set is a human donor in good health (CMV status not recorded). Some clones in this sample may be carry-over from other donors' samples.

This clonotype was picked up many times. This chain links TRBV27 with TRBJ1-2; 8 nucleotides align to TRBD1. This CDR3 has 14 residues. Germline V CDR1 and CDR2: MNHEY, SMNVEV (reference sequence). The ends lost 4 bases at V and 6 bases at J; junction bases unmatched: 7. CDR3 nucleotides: TGTGCCAGCAGTTCAATGCCAGGGGGCAATGGCTACACCTTC. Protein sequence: CASSSMPGGNGYTF.

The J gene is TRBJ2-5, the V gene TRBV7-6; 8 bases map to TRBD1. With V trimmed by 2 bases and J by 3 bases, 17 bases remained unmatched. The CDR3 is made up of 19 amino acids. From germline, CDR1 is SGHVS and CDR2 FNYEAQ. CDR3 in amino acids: CASSLRPKPTGEIKETQYF. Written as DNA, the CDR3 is TGTGCCAGCAGCTTACGACCTAAACCGACAGGGGAAATTAAAGAGACCCAGTACTTC.

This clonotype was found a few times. The CDR3 here is CASSYRGYTGELFF. CDR3 nucleotide sequence: TGTGCCAGCAGTTACAGGGGTTACACCGGGGAGCTGTTTTTT. The rearrangement links TRBV6-2 or TRBV6-3 to TRBJ2-2; a weak D match, TRBD1 (5 bases). The V gene lost 2 bases and the J gene lost 3 bases, with 7 bases spanning the gap. The CDR3 runs 14 residues. Germline CDR1 is MNHEY and CDR2 is SVGEGT.

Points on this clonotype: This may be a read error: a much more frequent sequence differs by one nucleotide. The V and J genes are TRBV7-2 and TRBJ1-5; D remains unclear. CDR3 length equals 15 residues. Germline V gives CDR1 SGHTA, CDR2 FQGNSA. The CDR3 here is CDSSLARSSNQPQHF. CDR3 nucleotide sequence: TGTGACAGCAGCTTAGCCCGGAGTAGCAATCAGCCCCAGCATTTT.

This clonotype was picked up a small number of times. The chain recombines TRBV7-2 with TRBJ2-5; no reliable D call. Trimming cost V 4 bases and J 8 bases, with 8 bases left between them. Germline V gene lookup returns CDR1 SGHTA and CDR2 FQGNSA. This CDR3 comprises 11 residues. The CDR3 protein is CASSSDVTQYF. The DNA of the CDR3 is TGTGCCAGCAGCTCGGACGTTACCCAGTACTTC.

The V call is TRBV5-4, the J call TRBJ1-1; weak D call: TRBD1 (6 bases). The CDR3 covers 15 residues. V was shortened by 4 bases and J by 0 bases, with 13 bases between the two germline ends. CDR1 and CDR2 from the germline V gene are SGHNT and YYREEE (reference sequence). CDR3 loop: CASSNDRTLNTEAFF. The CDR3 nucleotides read TGTGCCAGCAGCAACGACAGGACCCTGAACACTGAAGCTTTCTTT.

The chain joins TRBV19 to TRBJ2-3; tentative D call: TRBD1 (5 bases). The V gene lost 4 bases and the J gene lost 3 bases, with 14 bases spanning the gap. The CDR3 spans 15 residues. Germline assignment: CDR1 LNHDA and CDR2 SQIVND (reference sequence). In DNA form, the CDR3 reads TGTGCCAGTAGTACAGCCAGGGTAGGGACAGATACGCAGTATTTT. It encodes CASSTARVGTDTQYF.

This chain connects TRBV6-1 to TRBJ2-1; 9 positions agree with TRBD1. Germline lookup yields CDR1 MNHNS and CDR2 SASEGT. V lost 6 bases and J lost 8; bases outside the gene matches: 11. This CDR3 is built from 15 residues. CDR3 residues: CASSNRDRDLDEQFF. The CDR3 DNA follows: TGTGCCAGCAGCAACCGGGACAGGGATTTAGATGAGCAGTTCTTC.

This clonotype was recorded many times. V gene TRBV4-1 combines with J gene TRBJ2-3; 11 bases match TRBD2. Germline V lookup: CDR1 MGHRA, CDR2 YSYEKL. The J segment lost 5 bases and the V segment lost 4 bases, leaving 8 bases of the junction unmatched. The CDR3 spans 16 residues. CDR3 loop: CASSPVAGGPQDTQYF. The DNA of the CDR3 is TGCGCCAGCAGCCCAGTAGCGGGAGGGCCGCAAGATACGCAGTATTTT.

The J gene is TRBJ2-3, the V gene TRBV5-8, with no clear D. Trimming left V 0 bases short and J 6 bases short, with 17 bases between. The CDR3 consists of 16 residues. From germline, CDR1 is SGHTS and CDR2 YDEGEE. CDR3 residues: CASSLVPQAARDTQYF. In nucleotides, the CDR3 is TGTGCCAGCAGCTTGGTGCCCCAGGCGGCTCGGGATACGCAGTATTTT.

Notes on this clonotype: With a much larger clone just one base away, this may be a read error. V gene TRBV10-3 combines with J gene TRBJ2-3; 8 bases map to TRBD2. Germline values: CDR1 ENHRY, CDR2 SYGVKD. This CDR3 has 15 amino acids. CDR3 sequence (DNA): TGTGCCATCAGTGTTGCTAGCGGGTACACAGTTACGCAGTATTTT. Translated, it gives CAISVASGYTVTQYF.

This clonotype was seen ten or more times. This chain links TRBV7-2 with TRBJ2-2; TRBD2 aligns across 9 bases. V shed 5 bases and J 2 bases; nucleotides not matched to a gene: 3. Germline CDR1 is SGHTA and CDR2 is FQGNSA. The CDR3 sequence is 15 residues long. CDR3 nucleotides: TGTGCCAGCAGCCTTAGCGGGAGAAACACCGGGGAGCTGTTTTTT. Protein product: CASSLSGRNTGELFF.

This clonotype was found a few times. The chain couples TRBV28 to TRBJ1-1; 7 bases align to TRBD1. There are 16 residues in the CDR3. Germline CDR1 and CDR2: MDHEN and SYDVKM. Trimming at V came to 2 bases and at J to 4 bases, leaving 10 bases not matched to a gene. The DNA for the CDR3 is TGTGCCAGCAGTTTAAGGGGTAGGGGGCCCGGCACTGAAGCTTTCTTT. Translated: CASSLRGRGPGTEAFF. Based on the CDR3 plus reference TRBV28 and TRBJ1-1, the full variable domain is DVKVTQSSRYLVKRTGEKVFLECVQDMDHENMFWYRQDPGLGLRLIYFSYDVKMKEKGDIPEGYSVSREKKERFSLILESASTNQTSMYLCASSLRGRGPGTEAFFGQGTRLTVV.

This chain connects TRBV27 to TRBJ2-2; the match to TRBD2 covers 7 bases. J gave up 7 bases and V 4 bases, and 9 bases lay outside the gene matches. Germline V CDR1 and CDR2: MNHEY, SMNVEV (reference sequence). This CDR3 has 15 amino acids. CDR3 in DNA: TGTGCCAGCAGTTCTGGGGGAGGGCCGTACGGGGAGCTGTTTTTT. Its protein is CASSSGGGPYGELFF.

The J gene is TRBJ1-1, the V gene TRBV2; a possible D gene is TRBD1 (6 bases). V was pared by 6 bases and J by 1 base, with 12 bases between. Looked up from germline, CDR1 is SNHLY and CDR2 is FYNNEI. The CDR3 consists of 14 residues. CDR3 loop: CASSARGANTEAFF. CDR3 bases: TGTGCCAGCAGCGCACGGGGGGCGAACACTGAAGCTTTCTTT. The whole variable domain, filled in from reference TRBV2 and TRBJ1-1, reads EPEVTQTPSHQVTQMGQEVILRCVPISNHLYFYWYRQILGQKVEFLVSFYNNEISEKSEIFDDQFSVERPDGSNFTLKIRSTKLEDSAMYFCASSARGANTEAFFGQGTRLTVV.

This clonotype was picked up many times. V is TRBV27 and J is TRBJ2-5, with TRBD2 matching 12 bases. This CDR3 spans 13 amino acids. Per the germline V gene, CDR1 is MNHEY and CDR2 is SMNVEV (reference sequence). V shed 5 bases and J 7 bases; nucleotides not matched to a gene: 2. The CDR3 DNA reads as TGTGCCAGCAGTCGGACTAGCGGGATGACCCAGTACTTC. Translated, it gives CASSRTSGMTQYF.

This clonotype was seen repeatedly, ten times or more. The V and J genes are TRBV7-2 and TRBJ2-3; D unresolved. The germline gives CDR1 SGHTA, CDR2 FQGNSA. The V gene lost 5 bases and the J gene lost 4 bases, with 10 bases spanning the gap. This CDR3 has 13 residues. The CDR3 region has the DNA TGTGCCAGCAGCCCAACAGCTGCAGATACGCAGTATTTT. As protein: CASSPTAADTQYF.

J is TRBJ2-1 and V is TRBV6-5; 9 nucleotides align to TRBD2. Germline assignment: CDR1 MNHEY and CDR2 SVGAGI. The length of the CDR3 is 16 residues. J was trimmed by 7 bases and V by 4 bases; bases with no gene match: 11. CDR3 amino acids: CASSLKAGGVRNEQFF. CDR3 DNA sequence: TGTGCCAGCAGTTTAAAAGCGGGAGGCGTTAGGAATGAGCAGTTCTTC.

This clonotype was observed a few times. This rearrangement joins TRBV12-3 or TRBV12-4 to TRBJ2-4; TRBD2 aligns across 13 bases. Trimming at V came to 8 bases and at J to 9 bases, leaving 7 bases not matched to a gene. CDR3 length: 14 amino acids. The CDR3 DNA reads TGTGCCAGCCAGAGGACTAGCGGGAGACTCATTCAGTACTTC. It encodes CASQRTSGRLIQYF.

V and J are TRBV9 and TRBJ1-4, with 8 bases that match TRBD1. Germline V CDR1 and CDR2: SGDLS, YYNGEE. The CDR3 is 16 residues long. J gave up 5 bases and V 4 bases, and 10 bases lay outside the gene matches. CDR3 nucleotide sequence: TGTGCCAGCAGCCTAAACACCGGGACAGGAAATGAAAAACTGTTTTTT. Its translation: CASSLNTGTGNEKLFF.

CDR3 sequence: CASSLFAGNNEKLFF. CDR3 DNA: TGTGCCAGCAGTTTATTTGCGGGAAATAATGAAAAACTGTTTTTT. The chain employs TRBV27 and TRBJ1-4; D uncertain. The CDR3 has 15 amino acids. Germline assignment: CDR1 MNHEY and CDR2 SMNVEV (reference sequence). V was trimmed by 1 base and J by 4 bases, leaving 10 bases between them. The full variable domain, its missing parts supplied by reference TRBV27 and TRBJ1-4, is EAQVTQNPRYLITVTGKKLTVTCSQNMNHEYMSWYRQDPGLGLRQIYYSMNVEVTDKGDVPEGYKVSRKEKRNFPLILESPSPNQTSLYFCASSLFAGNNEKLFFGSGTQLSVL.

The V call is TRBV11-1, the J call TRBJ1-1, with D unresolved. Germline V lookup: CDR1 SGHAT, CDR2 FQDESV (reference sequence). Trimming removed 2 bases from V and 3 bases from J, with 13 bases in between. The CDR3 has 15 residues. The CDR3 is CASSLMTRRDTEAFF. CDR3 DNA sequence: TGTGCCAGCAGCTTAATGACCCGGAGGGACACTGAAGCTTTCTTT.

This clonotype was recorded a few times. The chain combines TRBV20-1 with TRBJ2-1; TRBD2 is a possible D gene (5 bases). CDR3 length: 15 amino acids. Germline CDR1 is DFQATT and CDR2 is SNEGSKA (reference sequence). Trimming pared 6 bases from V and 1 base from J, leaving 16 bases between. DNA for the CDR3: TGCAGTGCGCGACCATGGGAGATGTCCTACAATGAGCAGTTCTTC. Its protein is CSARPWEMSYNEQFF.

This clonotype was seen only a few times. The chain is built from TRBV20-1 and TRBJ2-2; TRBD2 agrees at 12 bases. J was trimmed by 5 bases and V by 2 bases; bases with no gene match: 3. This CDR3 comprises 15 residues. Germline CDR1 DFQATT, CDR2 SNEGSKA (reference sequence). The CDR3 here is CSARLAGGRTGELFF. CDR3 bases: TGCAGTGCTAGACTAGCGGGAGGGCGGACCGGGGAGCTGTTTTTT.

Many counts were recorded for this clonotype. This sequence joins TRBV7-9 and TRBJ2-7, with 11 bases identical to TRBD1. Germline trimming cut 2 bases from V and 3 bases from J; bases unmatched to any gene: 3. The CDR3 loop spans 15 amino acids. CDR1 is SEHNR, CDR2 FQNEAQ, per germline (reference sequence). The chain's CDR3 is CASSLTGTGGYEQYF. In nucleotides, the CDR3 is TGTGCCAGCAGCTTAACCGGGACAGGGGGCTACGAGCAGTACTTC.

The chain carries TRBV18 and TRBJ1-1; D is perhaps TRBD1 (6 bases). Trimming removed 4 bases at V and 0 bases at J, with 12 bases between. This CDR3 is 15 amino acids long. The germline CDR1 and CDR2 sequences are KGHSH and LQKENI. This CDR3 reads CASSQKTGLNTEAFF. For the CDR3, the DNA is TGTGCCAGCTCACAAAAGACAGGATTGAACACTGAAGCTTTCTTT. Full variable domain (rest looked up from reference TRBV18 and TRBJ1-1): NAGVMQNPRHLVRRRGQEARLRCSPMKGHSHVYWYRQLPEEGLKFMVYLQKENIIDESGMPKERFSAEFPKEGPSILRIQQVVRGDSAAYFCASSQKTGLNTEAFFGQGTRLTVV.

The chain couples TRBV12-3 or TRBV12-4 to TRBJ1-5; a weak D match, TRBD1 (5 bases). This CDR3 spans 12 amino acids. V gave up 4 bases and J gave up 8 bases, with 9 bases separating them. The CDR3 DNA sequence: TGTGCCAGCAGTTCAGGGTATGAGCCCCAGCATTTT. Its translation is CASSSGYEPQHF.

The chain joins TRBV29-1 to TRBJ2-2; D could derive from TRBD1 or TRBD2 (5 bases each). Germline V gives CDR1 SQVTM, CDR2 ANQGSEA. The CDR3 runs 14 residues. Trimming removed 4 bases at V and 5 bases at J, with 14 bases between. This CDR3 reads CSVAEGAGTGELFF. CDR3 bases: TGCAGCGTTGCTGAGGGCGCAGGGACCGGGGAGCTGTTTTTT.

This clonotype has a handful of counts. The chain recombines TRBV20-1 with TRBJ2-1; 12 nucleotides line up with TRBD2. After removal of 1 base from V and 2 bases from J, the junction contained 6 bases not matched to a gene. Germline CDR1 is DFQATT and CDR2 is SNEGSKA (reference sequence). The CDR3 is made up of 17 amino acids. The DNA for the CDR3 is TGCAGTGCTAGAGGGTGGACTAGCGGGACGACCTACAATGAGCAGTTCTTC. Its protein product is CSARGWTSGTTYNEQFF.

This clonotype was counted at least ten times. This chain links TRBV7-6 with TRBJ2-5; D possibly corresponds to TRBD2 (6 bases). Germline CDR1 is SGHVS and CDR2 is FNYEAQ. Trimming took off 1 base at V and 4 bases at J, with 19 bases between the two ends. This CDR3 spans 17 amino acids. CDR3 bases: TGTGCCAGCAGCTTAGGTAGCGGTTACCCAGCGGGAGAGACCCAGTACTTC. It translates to CASSLGSGYPAGETQYF.